This T cell receptor beta chain appears in the sequencing data of a study of memory CD4+ T cells and cytomegalovirus serostatus. Overall study context: Of the healthy Belgian adults, 9 or 10 were CMV seropositive and 24 seronegative.

Sequenced by immunoSEQ multiplex PCR; TCRdb stores in-frame clones only, minus some. In the table there are about 75,000 clones, about 73% of which are singletons. Single viable CD3+CD4+CD8-CD45RO+ cells were sorted as the memory CD4+ T cells. The CDR3 totals 13 residues. CDR1 SQVTM and CDR2 ANQGSEA come from the germline V gene. Trimming took off 7 bases at V and 0 bases at J, with 11 bases between the two ends. The chain combines TRBV29-1 with TRBJ2-3; no reliable D call. The receptor's source is an adult in good health and CMV-seropositive. The sample taken for sequencing was memory CD4+ T cells from blood. The CDR3 coding sequence is TGCAGCGCTCCCGGGTGGAGCACAGATACGCAGTATTTT. Translating it yields CSAPGWSTDTQYF.